This TCR beta chain was recovered during a study of identical twins. This clonotype was seen more than once but under ten times. No antigen is known for it. General observations from the study: In drawing conclusions, the study used cross-sectional statistical analysis and did not follow the same donors.

All donors were healthy Caucasians. V gave up 3 bases and J gave up 7 bases, with 16 bases separating them. This CDR3 spans 14 amino acids. TCRdb redid the calling of the 5' RACE reads with MiXCR, one entry per CDR3 protein. This table holds fewer than 250,000 distinct CDR3 sequences, about 7.5% found once. The same data also went into a second study, on yellow fever vaccine responses in identical twins.

This chain uses TRBV12-3 or TRBV12-4 with TRBJ2-7; perhaps D is TRBD1 or TRBD2 (6 bases each). This TCR was sampled from a woman aged 18-35 years in good health. Material: CD8+ T cells sorted from blood. CDR3 DNA sequence: TGTGCCAGCAGTTTGGGGGGCCCCGCGAGAGAGCAGTACGTC. Translating it yields CASSLGGPAREQYV.